The clone carrying this TCR beta chain appeared a single time. What it recognizes is unknown. This CDR3 region has 14 residues. The J segment lost 2 bases and the V segment lost 5 bases, leaving 3 bases of the junction unmatched. Germline-derived CDR1 and CDR2 are SGHVS and FQNEAQ. These data belong to a study of radiotherapy plus CTLA-4 blockade in lung cancer. Turning to the study itself: Objective responses were observed in 15% to 20% of patients, and disease control was achieved by 30% to 35%.

Patients had chemo-refractory metastatic non-small-cell lung cancer and received focal radiation plus CTLA-4 blockade that used ipilimumab. Generated by immunoSEQ multiplex PCR, the TCRdb table keeps only in-frame clones and is missing some. This table holds about 28,000 clones, less than 80% found once. General observations from the study: Clones of tumor-derived TCRs expanded in blood after radiotherapy plus ipilimumab. Dynamics of early blood T cell clones, together with interferon-beta, were reportedly the best predictors of response.

This clonotype originated in a human donor with non-small cell lung cancer who had stable disease on radiotherapy plus ipilimumab. The V call is TRBV7-8, the J call TRBJ1-5; 7 bases are shared with TRBD1. The material was peripheral blood, obtained from a patient treated with radiotherapy plus ipilimumab. CDR3 bases: TGTGCCAGCAGCGTAGACAGGGGCAATCAGCCCCAGCATTTT. As protein: CASSVDRGNQPQHF.